The source of this T cell receptor (beta chain) is a study of T cells in Graves' hyperthyroidism and ophthalmopathy. Study-wide findings and caveats: Most clonotypes expanded in the thyroid (above 0.001) were also present in blood. The model forecast ophthalmopathy, anticipating it by a median roughly 6 months before onset. In the analysis, a 13 V-J model separated ophthalmopathy from stable hyperthyroidism.

This clonotype has a handful of counts. Its target is unknown. Using RNA transcripts as the source, TCR beta CDR3 regions were amplified. HTBI primers drove first-round RT-PCR of the TCR CDR3. TCRdb processed the multiplex PCR reads anew with MiXCR; each CDR3 protein has one entry. The sample comprises approximately 210,000 distinct CDR3 sequences, over 15% of which are singletons, and 50% rests with the top ten. This clonotype was sampled from a man aged 45-65 years with Graves' hyperthyroidism. The sample taken for sequencing was blood.

The chain's CDR3 is CASSLFGGNEQYF. The CDR3 DNA follows: TGTGCCAGCAGCCTATTTGGGGGCAACGAGCAGTACTTC. This chain joins TRBV3-1 and TRBJ2-7, with D perhaps TRBD1 (6 bases). The CDR3 consists of 13 residues. V dropped 4 bases and J dropped 5 bases, with 12 bases sitting between them. Germline-derived CDR1 and CDR2 are LGHDT and YNNKEL (reference sequence).